This TCR beta chain was profiled in a study of T cell responses to AZD1222 COVID-19 vaccine. Study-wide points: Baseline testing showed seropositivity in only five to seven AZD1222 recipients.

With respect to this clone: What it binds is not known.

TCRdb keeps only in-frame clones here, not all; method: immunoSEQ multiplex PCR. This table has approximately 270,000 clones, 90% to 95% appearing once. The CDR3 is 14 residues long. Germline V lookup: CDR1 SGHRS, CDR2 YFSETQ. The ends were cut back, 0 bases at V and 7 bases at J, with 14 bases in the middle. Source: peripheral blood, taken 28 days after the second AZD1222 dose. This chain links TRBV5-1 with TRBJ2-7; D might be TRBD2 (6 bases). This sequence was found in an adult who received the AZD1222 COVID-19 vaccine. CDR3 amino acids: CASSLETSLWEQYF. The CDR3 DNA reads TGCGCCAGCAGCTTGGAGACTAGTCTTTGGGAGCAGTACTTC.